Given below is one TCR beta chain in context. No antigen is known for it. Total RNA, at least 5 micrograms per sample, came from PBMCs. Germline values: CDR1 DFQATT, CDR2 SNEGSKA (reference sequence). Trimming pared 3 bases from V and 12 bases from J, leaving 15 bases between. The CDR3 loop spans 12 amino acids. With a J-beta primer mix and a sample-barcoded 5' primer, a second PCR ran about 7 to 12 cycles. A template-switch adaptor with 12 random nucleotides tagged each cDNA molecule. Each CDR3 protein gets one entry after TCRdb re-called the 5' RACE reads with MiXCR. This sample yields some 1.4 million distinct CDR3 sequences, of which 40% to 50% are seen a single time; 7.9% belongs to the top ten. The record originates from a study of blood T cells in healthy people across ages. Study-wide points: Compared with aged donors, long-lived donors showed fewer expanded clones, suggesting selection.

The origin of this receptor is a woman younger than 35 in good health. Material: blood. The V and J genes are TRBV20-1 and TRBJ2-1; unclear D gene. The CDR3 nucleotides are TGCAGTGCTAGCGCCTCCCTAGTTGTGCAGTTCTTC. Its protein product is CSASASLVVQFF.